Described below is a single T cell receptor beta chain sequence and its context. This sample stems from a study of cytomegalovirus exposure and HLA in healthy donors. The PCR made use of 60 Vbeta and 13 Jbeta primers. This table comes from immunoSEQ multiplex PCR, and its TCRdb copy is limited to in-frame clones, with some not included. The sample comprises some 150,000 clones, roughly 82% of which are singletons, and about 10% rests with the top ten. This receptor was taken from a man in his fifties or sixties in good health and CMV-seropositive. Sequencing input: PBMCs.

In nucleotides, the CDR3 is TGTGCCAGCAGCTTCCGGACAGATAACTATGGCTACACCTTC. Protein product: CASSFRTDNYGYTF. This chain connects TRBV5-5 to TRBJ1-2; D might be TRBD1 (6 bases). The CDR3 has 14 amino acids. Trimming stripped 2 bases from V and 1 base from J, with 9 bases between. Germline CDR1 and CDR2: SGHKS and YYEKEE (reference sequence).